The T cell receptor beta chain described here comes from a study of shared clonotypes between healthy human individuals (dated by TCRdb to the early 2020s). General notes on the study: The cohort included three men and a couple of women between 18 and 49 years of age. Each donor's leukapheresis produced roughly between roughly 0.85 and 9 billion PBMCs. To estimate repertoire size and how much clonotype sharing occurs between individuals, the study deeply sequenced the blood TCR repertoires of 5 or 6 healthy adults. For each donor, three plates each were used for CD4 naive and CD4 memory, two plates were used for CD8 naive, and one plate was used for CD8 memory. Libraries were prepared and TCR repertoires were sequenced by different laboratories using diverse techniques, in order to increase sequencing depth and limit assay-specific biases. Paper-wide results and their limitations: Compared with non-shared clonotypes, the clonotypes found in all four sorted-subset donors had higher generation probabilities. Estimated clonotype richness was generally larger for naive than for memory subsets. Across a handful of donors, about 5.2% of naive CD4, 3% to 4% of naive CD8, 2.3% of memory CD4, and 0.3% to 0.45% of memory CD8 clonotypes were shared. Pairwise subsampling indicated that sequencing depth was expected to affect the degree of clonotype sharing among donors. Incomplete sequencing was indicated by rarefaction of sorted-subset datasets, despite the large sequencing depth. Sampling was restricted to blood, and TCR repertoires in tissues likely differ from the TCR repertoires found in blood. Because the study included a small number of donors, the genetic and exposure-history diversity represented was limited.

Using the deep immunoSEQ assay, multiplex PCR amplified TCR CDR3 regions from genomic DNA. Genomic DNA extracted from each cell subset was distributed evenly over all wells of several immunoSEQ 96-well plates, and each plate served as one replicate. For sorted subsets, around 200 ng genomic DNA, equal to about 30,000 T cell genomes, was loaded into each replicate PCR. Purified libraries were quantified with a Qubit 3.0 fluorometer, sized on a Bioanalyzer 2100, and re-quantified with the KAPA Library Quantification kit. Every immunoSEQ 96-well plate was sequenced on a dedicated single-read 150-cycle Illumina NextSeq 550 flow cell. The study's own analysis went as follows. Because only junctional sequences without quality scores were contained in the immunoSEQ output, filtering matching that applied to full-length reads could not be performed. To assign V/J genes and CDR3, sequences were annotated against IMGT germline references using PyIR, a Python wrapper for IgBLAST v1.9. Reads with weak V/J assignments (E-value above 1e-6), missing CDR3, stop codons, out-of-frame junctions, or ambiguous translated residues were removed. V3J clonotypes were defined as sequences sharing the same inferred V gene, J gene, and CDR3 amino acid sequence. Percentage overlap between repertoires was computed as shared unique clonotypes divided by the size of the smaller repertoire. RTK rarefaction, the Chao1 estimator, and Recon v2.1 estimates of unobserved clonotypes were used to assess repertoire richness. Generation probabilities were computed with OLGA for all TCRbeta clonotypes obtained by the gDNA method from several donors. The source is immuneACCESS, and TCRdb retained only in-frame sequences with V and J called. Part of the clones is not carried over; for the studies checked, unresolved V genes explain less than half of this, and the remainder is unexplained. V and J calls and clone size are given by that table; D and trimming were obtained from the DNA. In this sample the table shows about 980,000 clones, approximately 80% of which occur a single time. Of the sample, over 1.3% falls within the top ten clones.

V loses 4 bases, J loses 1 base, and the germline ends lie 11 bases apart. The germline V gene supplies CDR1 SGHRS and CDR2 YFSETQ. The CDR3 holds 14 amino acids from the cysteine to the phenylalanine. Only CDR3 DNA is held: 42 bases, read in frame from base 1. Regarding this clone: The clone's antigen remains unknown. Base quality data are lacking; no much larger clone is found one base away.

Healthy HIV-negative adults with no recently reported acute infections or vaccinations were included as donors. Every donor was a Caucasian adult living in Nashville, Tennessee, USA. Magnetic negative selection was used to enrich CD4+ T cells, after which naive cells were positively selected on CD45RA and the negative fraction became the memory subset. After blood collection by leukapheresis, PBMCs were isolated using Ficoll-Histopaque density gradient centrifugation and then cryopreserved in the vapor phase of liquid nitrogen. Purity and quantity of every magnetically sorted T cell population were checked by analytical flow cytometry. Genomic DNA was isolated from every sorted fraction and measured by UV absorbance on a Nanodrop 2000c.

This clonotype was obtained from a man aged 18-30 years in good health. The chain employs TRBV5-1 and TRBJ1-2; no confident D gene assignment can be made. Material for sequencing was memory CD4+ T cells sorted from blood. Sample cell subset or site, as interpreted from the label and publication: CD45RA-negative fraction. The DNA sequence follows: TGCGCCAGCAGCAGGGCGGGTTTTAACTATGGCTACACCTTC. Translated, this gives CASSRAGFNYGYTF.